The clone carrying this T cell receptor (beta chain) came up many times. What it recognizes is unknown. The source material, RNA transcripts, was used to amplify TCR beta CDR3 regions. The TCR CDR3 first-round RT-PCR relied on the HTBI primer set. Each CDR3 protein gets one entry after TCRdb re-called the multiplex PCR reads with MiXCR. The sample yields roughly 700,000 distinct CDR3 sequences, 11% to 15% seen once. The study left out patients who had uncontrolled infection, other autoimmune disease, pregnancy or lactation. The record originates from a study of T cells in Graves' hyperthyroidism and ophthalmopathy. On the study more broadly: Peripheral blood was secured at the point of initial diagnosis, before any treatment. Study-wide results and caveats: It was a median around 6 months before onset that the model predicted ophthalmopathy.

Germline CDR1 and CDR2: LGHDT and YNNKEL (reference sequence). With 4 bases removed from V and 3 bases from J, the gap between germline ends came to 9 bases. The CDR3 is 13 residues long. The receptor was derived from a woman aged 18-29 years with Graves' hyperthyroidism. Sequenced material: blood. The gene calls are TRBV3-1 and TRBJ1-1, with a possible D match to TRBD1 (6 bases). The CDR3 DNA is TGTGCCAGCAGCCCGCGGACAGACACTGAAGCTTTCTTT. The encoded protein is CASSPRTDTEAFF.